This passage covers 26 T cell receptor beta chains from one sample sequenced in a study of early T cells in non-severe SARS-CoV-2 infection. TCRdb re-analysed the 5' RACE reads in MiXCR, keeping a single row per CDR3 protein. The table lists nearly 50,000 distinct CDR3 sequences, roughly 6.2% of them singletons, with around 7% in the top ten. This sample comprised whole blood, obtained at baseline. These receptors all stem from an adult who was a healthcare worker with PCR-confirmed SARS-CoV-2 infection or an uninfected control (not recorded which).

This clonotype was counted ten times or more. The J gene is TRBJ1-6, the V gene TRBV7-3; the D is unclear. V was shortened by 1 base and J by 4 bases, with 11 bases between the two germline ends. The CDR3 is made up of 16 amino acids. CDR1 is SGHTA, CDR2 FQGTGA, per germline. CDR3 coding DNA: TGTGCCAGCAGCTTAATATCTCGACGATATAATTCACCCCTCCACTTT. Translated: CASSLISRRYNSPLHF.

This clonotype was found many times. This chain connects TRBV29-1 to TRBJ1-5, with no clear D. V lost 4 bases to trimming and J lost 3 bases, with 7 bases between them. This CDR3 has 12 residues. The V gene's germline CDR1 is SQVTM and CDR2 ANQGSEA. Here the CDR3 DNA reads TGCAGCGTTGGGCAGTACAATCAGCCCCAGCATTTT. It is translated as CSVGQYNQPQHF. The full variable domain, completed using reference TRBV29-1 and TRBJ1-5, is SAVISQKPSRDICQRGTSLTIQCQVDSQVTMMFWYRQQPGQSLTLIATANQGSEATYESGFVIDKFPISRPNLTFSTLTVSNMSPEDSSIYLCSVGQYNQPQHFGDGTRLSIL.

This clonotype is judged medium-sized. This chain connects TRBV20-1 to TRBJ1-1; 9 bases line up with TRBD1. V gave up 5 bases and J gave up 3 bases; unmatched junction bases: 4. Germline V gene sequence: CDR1 DFQATT, CDR2 SNEGSKA (reference sequence). This CDR3 has 13 residues. For the CDR3, the DNA is TGCAGTGCTGCACGGACAGGGGACACTGAAGCTTTCTTT. It specifies CSAARTGDTEAFF.

This clonotype was counted only a few times. The DNA of the CDR3 is TGTGCCAGCAGTCGCACTAGCGGGAGAAACCACGAGCAGTACTTC. Its translation: CASSRTSGRNHEQYF. The chain links TRBV5-4 to TRBJ2-7, with 11 bases identical to TRBD2. CDR3 length: 15 amino acids. Germline lookup yields CDR1 SGHNT and CDR2 YYREEE (reference sequence). V shed 5 bases, J shed 5 bases, and the junction held 9 bases outside the gene matches.

The V and J genes are TRBV6-5 and TRBJ1-1, with D unclear. There are 14 residues in the CDR3. Trimming shortened V by 3 bases and J by 1 base, and 9 bases separated the two germline ends. The germline V gene encodes CDR1 MNHEY and CDR2 SVGAGI. CDR3 sequence reads: CASSYGQTNTEAFF. The CDR3 DNA is TGTGCCAGCAGTTATGGTCAGACGAACACTGAAGCTTTCTTT.

This clonotype was picked up a small number of times. The V and J genes are TRBV20-1 and TRBJ2-7; 8 bases align to TRBD2. V trimming: 0 bases; J trimming: 2 bases; junction bases outside the gene matches: 6. Germline assignment: CDR1 DFQATT and CDR2 SNEGSKA (reference sequence). CDR3 length: 15 residues. The CDR3 sequence is CSARDLGRAPYEQYF. The CDR3 DNA follows: TGCAGTGCTAGAGATCTCGGGAGGGCCCCCTACGAGCAGTACTTC.

This clonotype was seen a handful of times. The rearrangement joins TRBV29-1 to TRBJ1-2; the match to TRBD1 covers 7 bases. V was clipped by 5 bases and J by 8 bases; unmatched bases: 11. CDR3 length: 13 residues. The germline V gene has CDR1 SQVTM and CDR2 ANQGSEA. The CDR3 coding sequence is TGCAGCGTTCCCGCTCAGGGGGTACAAGGCTACACCTTC. Protein product: CSVPAQGVQGYTF.

This clonotype was detected ten times or more. The chain uses TRBV3-1 and TRBJ2-3; the match to TRBD2 covers 7 bases. The CDR3 has 14 amino acids. The junction had 6 bases not matched to a gene; V was cut back by 3 bases and J by 6 bases. Germline-derived CDR1 and CDR2 are LGHDT and YNNKEL (reference sequence). CDR3 coding DNA: TGTGCCAGCAGCCAGCGACTAGCAGGGGATACGCAGTATTTT. This translates into CASSQRLAGDTQYF.

This clonotype has at least ten counts. The chain links TRBV29-1 to TRBJ1-1; D unclear. Per germline, CDR1 SQVTM and CDR2 ANQGSEA. Trimming shortened V by 3 bases and J by 11 bases, and 4 bases separated the two germline ends. This CDR3 spans 8 amino acids. CDR3 in amino acids: CSVDLAFF. DNA of the CDR3: TGCAGCGTTGACTTGGCTTTCTTT. The full variable domain, its missing parts supplied by reference TRBV29-1 and TRBJ1-1, is SAVISQKPSRDICQRGTSLTIQCQVDSQVTMMFWYRQQPGQSLTLIATANQGSEATYESGFVIDKFPISRPNLTFSTLTVSNMSPEDSSIYLCSVDLAFFGQGTRLTVV.

This clonotype has a count of ten or more. This chain links TRBV28 with TRBJ2-2, with 14 bases identical to TRBD2. Germline V gene sequence: CDR1 MDHEN, CDR2 SYDVKM. V was clipped by 6 bases and J by 4 bases; unmatched bases: 4. The length of the CDR3 is 16 residues. The CDR3 sequence is CASSRLAGGPTGELFF. The CDR3 DNA sequence: TGTGCCAGCAGCAGACTAGCGGGAGGGCCCACCGGGGAGCTGTTTTTT.

Only a few counts were recorded for this clonotype. This chain connects TRBV5-1 to TRBJ2-5, with a weak D call TRBD2 (5 bases). Trimming left V 4 bases short and J 2 bases short, with 15 bases between. Looked up from germline, CDR1 is SGHRS and CDR2 is YFSETQ. CDR3 length equals 15 residues. DNA for the CDR3: TGCGCCAGCAGCCCGTTGGTGGGCGGGCAAGAGACCCAGTACTTC. This translates into CASSPLVGGQETQYF.

This clonotype has a count of ten or more. The chain links TRBV11-2 to TRBJ1-6; D may be TRBD1 (6 bases). V was clipped by 6 bases and J by 10 bases, with 16 bases between them. Looked up from germline, CDR1 is SGHAT and CDR2 is FQNNGV. The CDR3 extends over 14 amino acids. CDR3 region: CASSGGGFESPLHF. For the CDR3, the DNA is TGTGCCAGCAGTGGAGGGGGTTTTGAATCACCCCTCCACTTT. The full variable domain, rest sourced from reference TRBV11-2 and TRBJ1-6, is EAGVAQSPRYKIIEKRQSVAFWCNPISGHATLYWYQQILGQGPKLLIQFQNNGVVDDSQLPKDRFSAERLKGVDSTLKIQPAKLEDSAVYLCASSGGGFESPLHFGNGTRLTVT.

The rearrangement joins TRBV29-1 to TRBJ1-5; no clear D. V gave up 4 bases and J gave up 9 bases, with 13 bases separating them. The CDR3 runs to 12 residues. Per germline, CDR1 SQVTM and CDR2 ANQGSEA. In DNA form, the CDR3 reads TGCAGCGTTGCGGCAGCCGAGGGGCCCCAGCATTTT. This encodes CSVAAAEGPQHF.

This chain uses TRBV4-2 with TRBJ2-5; 8 bases match TRBD2. Trimming cost V 4 bases and J 1 base; bases outside gene matches: 8. The length of the CDR3 is 16 residues. Germline V gives CDR1 LGHNA, CDR2 YNFKEQ. The CDR3 spells CASSPSSGSVQETQYF. DNA for the CDR3: TGTGCCAGCAGCCCATCAAGCGGGAGCGTCCAAGAGACCCAGTACTTC.

This clonotype occurred many times. CDR3 in DNA: TGTGCCAGCAGCTTAGAACTTAGCTACGAGCAGTACTTC. Protein product: CASSLELSYEQYF. V gene TRBV7-2 combines with J gene TRBJ2-7; D call uncertain. With 1 base removed from V and 3 bases from J, the gap between germline ends came to 7 bases. Per the germline V gene, CDR1 is SGHTA and CDR2 is FQGNSA. This CDR3 comprises 13 residues.

There are many counts of this clonotype. V usage is TRBV27 and J usage is TRBJ2-1, with TRBD2 as a possible D gene (5 bases). This CDR3 has 12 amino acids. Germline loops: CDR1 MNHEY, CDR2 SMNVEV (reference sequence). Trimming shortened V by 4 bases and J by 7 bases, and 8 bases separated the two germline ends. The CDR3 DNA is TGTGCCAGCAGTTCGACTAAGAATGAGCAGTTCTTC. It is translated as CASSSTKNEQFF.

V is TRBV10-2 and J is TRBJ2-7, with 7 positions matching TRBD1. Germline lookup yields CDR1 WSHSY and CDR2 SAAADI. The V segment lost 0 bases and the J segment 6 bases; nucleotides outside the gene matches: 8. This CDR3 has 15 residues. The CDR3 loop is CASSESGTGVGEQYF. The CDR3 DNA reads as TGCGCCAGCAGTGAGTCCGGAACAGGGGTAGGCGAGCAGTACTTC.

This sequence joins TRBV27 and TRBJ1-5; D unresolved. This CDR3 region has 15 residues. The V end lost 2 bases, the J end lost 3 bases, and 11 bases lay between the germline ends. Germline lookup yields CDR1 MNHEY and CDR2 SMNVEV (reference sequence). The CDR3 nucleotides read TGTGCCAGCAGTTTAAGGGCAGGAGACAATCAGCCCCAGCATTTT. The encoded protein is CASSLRAGDNQPQHF.

V and J are TRBV12-3 or TRBV12-4 and TRBJ2-6, with TRBD1 matching 9 bases. This CDR3 comprises 18 residues. The J segment lost 0 bases and the V segment lost 7 bases, leaving 10 bases of the junction unmatched. Written as DNA, the CDR3 is TGTGCCAGCAACCAAGGGACAGGGAGGCGCTCTGGGGCCAACGTCCTGACTTTC. Protein sequence: CASNQGTGRRSGANVLTF.

This clonotype came up a few times. This chain connects TRBV11-2 to TRBJ2-3; possibly TRBD2 for D (5 bases). Germline V CDR1 and CDR2: SGHAT, FQNNGV. The CDR3 covers 14 residues. The ends were cut back, 5 bases at V and 5 bases at J, with 14 bases in the middle. The CDR3 reads CASSTGVRRDTQYF. The CDR3, as DNA: TGTGCCAGCAGCACCGGGGTCCGGAGAGATACGCAGTATTTT.

This clonotype was seen a few times. V and J are TRBV28 and TRBJ1-1; D gene unclear. Between the trimmed V and J ends, which lost 6 bases and 1 base, there was a span of 9 bases. CDR1 and CDR2 (germline): MDHEN, SYDVKM. CDR3 length: 13 residues. CDR3 sequence reads: CASRSSGNTEAFF. The CDR3 DNA sequence: TGTGCCAGCAGATCATCGGGGAACACTGAAGCTTTCTTT. Filled out from reference TRBV28 and TRBJ1-1, the complete variable domain reads DVKVTQSSRYLVKRTGEKVFLECVQDMDHENMFWYRQDPGLGLRLIYFSYDVKMKEKGDIPEGYSVSREKKERFSLILESASTNQTSMYLCASRSSGNTEAFFGQGTRLTVV.

This clonotype was seen ten or more times. The chain combines TRBV28 with TRBJ1-1; D is uncertain. Trimming shortened V by 0 bases and J by 5 bases, and 10 bases separated the two germline ends. The CDR3 runs to 14 residues. CDR1 and CDR2 (germline): MDHEN, SYDVKM. CDR3 amino acids: CASSLWLGGTEAFF. DNA for the CDR3: TGTGCCAGCAGTTTATGGTTAGGTGGAACTGAAGCTTTCTTT.

In this sample, this clonotype turned up many times. V gene TRBV6-4 combines with J gene TRBJ1-2; D possibly corresponds to TRBD1 (5 bases). The CDR3 has 15 amino acids. V lost 5 bases and J lost 8, with 21 bases in between. Germline values: CDR1 MRHNA, CDR2 SNTAGT. CDR3 sequence reads: CASSPDKSQGWGYTF. CDR3 bases: TGTGCCAGCAGTCCCGATAAGTCCCAGGGCTGGGGCTACACCTTC.

This clonotype came up many times. The CDR3 protein is CSARGLVNTGELFF. The CDR3 DNA reads as TGCAGTGCTAGAGGTCTGGTGAACACCGGGGAGCTGTTTTTT. J is TRBJ2-2 and V is TRBV20-1; no definite D call. Germline values: CDR1 DFQATT, CDR2 SNEGSKA (reference sequence). The ends were cut back, 1 base at V and 1 base at J, with 7 bases in the middle. The CDR3 is 14 residues long.

This clonotype was counted at least ten times. The V and J genes are TRBV19 and TRBJ2-7; 7 nucleotides match TRBD2. Germline CDR1 reads LNHDA; CDR2 reads SQIVND (reference sequence). The CDR3 runs to 13 residues. V lost 6 bases to trimming and J lost 6 bases; unmatched junction nucleotides: 8. The CDR3 protein is CASSPGGGVEQYF. The CDR3 region has the DNA TGTGCCAGTAGCCCCGGCGGGGGAGTCGAGCAGTACTTC.

This clonotype appeared a few times. At one of its ends the junction is not consistent with the germline gene, which may arise from a read error. The genes are TRBV12-3 or TRBV12-4 and TRBJ2-7, with D perhaps matching TRBD2 (5 bases). The length of the CDR3 is 15 residues. The CDR3 DNA sequence: TGTGCCAGCAGCTTAGCAGCCAAAGCGGACTACGAGCAGTACTTC. As protein: CASSLAAKADYEQYF.